Shown below are 30 T cell receptor beta chains from a single sample sequenced in a study of blood T cell repertoires in COVID-19. The data were produced by immunoSEQ multiplex PCR, yet TCRdb's version contains in-frame clones alone and is incomplete. The data hold 90,000 to 130,000 clones, with nearly 90% observed a single time. Material for sequencing was peripheral blood. The source is a human donor in a cohort sampled during active COVID-19.

V usage is TRBV25-1 and J usage is TRBJ2-1; D is ambiguous. Trimming took off 3 bases at V and 8 bases at J, with 8 bases between the two ends. Germline V CDR1 and CDR2: MGHDK, SYGVNS. This CDR3 comprises 12 residues. CDR3 DNA: TGTGCCAGCAGTGAGAGGTACGATGAGCAGTTCTTC. Its protein product is CASSERYDEQFF.

This clone occurred once. This sequence joins TRBV6-5 and TRBJ2-1; D is unresolved. This CDR3 is 16 amino acids long. The germline V gene encodes CDR1 MNHEY and CDR2 SVGAGI. Trimming removed 0 bases at V and 1 base at J, with 10 bases between. CDR3 residues: CASSYSNSRSYNEQFF. CDR3 nucleotide sequence: TGTGCCAGCAGTTACTCGAATAGTCGGTCCTACAATGAGCAGTTCTTC.

The sample holds a few counts of this clone. The V gene is TRBV19, the J gene TRBJ1-4; D perhaps matches TRBD1 (6 bases). The CDR3 covers 16 residues. V was pared by 4 bases and J by 3 bases, with 15 bases between. Germline loops: CDR1 LNHDA, CDR2 SQIVND (reference sequence). CDR3 in DNA: TGTGCCAGTAGTAAAGGACAGCGGCAGGCTAATGAAAAACTGTTTTTT. Its translation: CASSKGQRQANEKLFF.

CDR3 sequence reads: CASSPSDTPNYGYTF. For the CDR3, the DNA is TGTGCCAGCAGCCCCTCAGACACCCCTAACTATGGCTACACCTTC. This sequence joins TRBV9 and TRBJ1-2; D is uncertain. CDR1 and CDR2 from the germline V gene are SGDLS and YYNGEE. This CDR3 contains 15 residues. Trimming removed 4 bases at V and 0 bases at J, with 13 bases between.

The chain is built from TRBV19 and TRBJ1-4; 9 bases match TRBD1. With 8 bases clipped from V and 8 bases from J, the junction kept 9 bases outside the gene matches. CDR3 length: 14 residues. CDR1 is LNHDA and CDR2 is SQIVND in the germline V gene (reference sequence). CDR3 in amino acids: CASQYRGLGEKLFF. In nucleotides, the CDR3 is TGTGCCAGTCAGTACAGGGGGCTTGGGGAAAAACTGTTTTTT.

V usage is TRBV9 and J usage is TRBJ2-3; weak D call: TRBD2 (5 bases). CDR3 length equals 15 residues. V was cut by 6 bases and J by 0 bases, with 14 bases left in between. The germline V gene encodes CDR1 SGDLS and CDR2 YYNGEE. The CDR3 here is CASTHGVLSTDTQYF. The CDR3 DNA is TGTGCCAGCACCCACGGGGTCCTGAGCACAGATACGCAGTATTTT.

This clone was detected only once. V usage is TRBV18 and J usage is TRBJ1-1; D gene ambiguous. Germline CDR1 KGHSH, CDR2 LQKENI. V lost 2 bases and J 1 base, leaving 8 bases between the germline ends. This CDR3 region has 14 residues. Written as DNA, the CDR3 is TGTGCCAGCTCACCAGCGACTGAGAACACTGAAGCTTTCTTT. This encodes CASSPATENTEAFF.

The rearrangement links TRBV19 to TRBJ1-5; D is unclear. V lost 6 bases and J lost 5, with 14 bases in between. The V gene's germline CDR1 is LNHDA and CDR2 SQIVND (reference sequence). This CDR3 is built from 14 residues. The chain's CDR3 is CASSGESRDQPQHF. DNA of the CDR3: TGTGCCAGTAGCGGGGAGAGTAGGGATCAGCCCCAGCATTTT.

This clone has more than one count but fewer than ten. The V call is TRBV27, the J call TRBJ1-6; maybe TRBD1 (5 bases). Germline V gene data show CDR1 as MNHEY and CDR2 as SMNVEV (reference sequence). CDR3 length: 14 amino acids. V lost 3 bases, J lost 10 bases, and 13 bases lay in between. Here the CDR3 DNA reads TGTGCCAGCAGTTTCCAAACCCAGGGCTCACCCCTCCACTTT. The encoded protein is CASSFQTQGSPLHF.

The rearrangement links TRBV19 to TRBJ1-6; no reliable D call. The V gene lost 2 bases and the J gene lost 5 bases, with 10 bases spanning the gap. Germline CDR1 is LNHDA and CDR2 is SQIVND (reference sequence). This CDR3 contains 15 residues. The CDR3 spells CASSISRVDNSPLHF. CDR3 DNA sequence: TGTGCCAGTAGTATAAGTCGGGTGGATAATTCACCCCTCCACTTT.

This clone was seen more than once but under ten times. This chain joins TRBV3-1 (or the pseudogene TRBV3-2) and TRBJ2-1; D unclear. V was cut by 3 bases and J by 5 bases, with 14 bases left in between. Germline lookup yields CDR1 LGHDT and CDR2 YNNKEL (reference sequence). The CDR3 runs 15 residues. The CDR3 here is CASSHIGVGDNEQFF. The DNA for the CDR3 is TGTGCCAGCAGCCACATCGGAGTGGGTGACAATGAGCAGTTCTTC.

This sequence joins TRBV28 and TRBJ2-2; 8 nucleotides align to TRBD1. The germline CDR1 and CDR2 sequences are MDHEN and SYDVKM. V was clipped by 6 bases and J by 0 bases; unmatched bases: 6. This CDR3 contains 16 residues. DNA of the CDR3: TGTGCCAGCAGCTGGACAGGGTTAGCGAACACCGGGGAGCTGTTTTTT. It codes for CASSWTGLANTGELFF.

This rearrangement joins TRBV6-2 or TRBV6-3 to TRBJ2-1, with TRBD2 identical over 8 bases. CDR1 and CDR2 from the germline V gene are MNHEY and SVGEGT. This CDR3 region has 15 residues. The ends lost 4 bases at V and 6 bases at J; junction bases unmatched: 8. This CDR3 reads CASSLTGTSLNEQFF. Written as DNA, the CDR3 is TGTGCCAGCAGTTTAACCGGGACTAGTCTCAATGAGCAGTTCTTC.

The rearrangement links TRBV11-2 to TRBJ2-1; no clear D. Trimming took off 0 bases at V and 11 bases at J, with 8 bases between the two ends. The CDR3 has 12 residues. Per the germline V gene, CDR1 is SGHAT and CDR2 is FQNNGV. CDR3 coding DNA: TGTGCCAGCAGCTTAGACCTTCCCCAGCAGTTCTTC. It codes for CASSLDLPQQFF.

This rearrangement joins TRBV11-2 to TRBJ1-1; D is unresolved. CDR1 SGHAT and CDR2 FQNNGV come from the germline V gene. There are 16 residues in the CDR3. Trimming cost V 1 base and J 1 base, with 13 bases left between them. CDR3 protein: CASSLVRGKKNTEAFF. The CDR3 region has the DNA TGTGCCAGCAGCTTAGTTCGCGGTAAAAAGAACACTGAAGCTTTCTTT. The entire variable domain, with the rest obtained from reference TRBV11-2 and TRBJ1-1, is as follows: EAGVAQSPRYKIIEKRQSVAFWCNPISGHATLYWYQQILGQGPKLLIQFQNNGVVDDSQLPKDRFSAERLKGVDSTLKIQPAKLEDSAVYLCASSLVRGKKNTEAFFGQGTRLTVV.

The chain is built from TRBV2 and TRBJ1-6; D is uncertain. Per the germline V gene, CDR1 is SNHLY and CDR2 is FYNNEI. Trimming removed 7 bases at V and 6 bases at J, with 16 bases between. The CDR3 loop spans 15 amino acids. CDR3 amino acids: CASIYRRGGNSPLHF. The CDR3 DNA is TGTGCCAGCATTTATCGACGGGGTGGTAATTCACCCCTCCACTTT.

The rearrangement uses TRBV11-2 and TRBJ2-2, with TRBD1 matching over 7 bases. This CDR3 region has 18 residues. CDR1 is SGHAT and CDR2 is FQNNGV in the germline V gene. The V segment lost 2 bases and the J segment 0 bases; nucleotides outside the gene matches: 9. The CDR3 spells CASSLNSGTATNTGELFF. CDR3 DNA sequence: TGTGCCAGCAGCTTAAATTCAGGGACAGCTACGAACACCGGGGAGCTGTTTTTT.

The CDR3 DNA is TGTGCCAGCAGTCCCACAGGGCCGGATCAGCCCCAGCATTTT. As protein: CASSPTGPDQPQHF. The V gene is TRBV2, the J gene TRBJ1-5, with a possible D match to TRBD1 (6 bases). The CDR3 consists of 14 residues. V lost 5 bases and J 5 bases, leaving 13 bases between the germline ends. Germline-derived CDR1 and CDR2 are SNHLY and FYNNEI.

CDR3 residues: CASSQGLAGKQYF. As DNA, the CDR3 is TGTGCCAGCAGCCAAGGACTAGCGGGGAAGCAGTACTTC. The chain joins TRBV3-1 (or the pseudogene TRBV3-2) to TRBJ2-7; 11 nucleotides agree with TRBD2. The CDR3 runs 13 residues. Unmatched junction bases numbered 1, after V lost 1 base and J lost 8 bases. Germline V lookup: CDR1 LGHDT, CDR2 YNNKEL (reference sequence).

This chain uses TRBV9 with TRBJ2-1, with 7 bases aligning to TRBD1. V was clipped by 0 bases and J by 8 bases; unmatched bases: 8. There are 15 residues in the CDR3. Germline CDR1 SGDLS, CDR2 YYNGEE. CDR3: CASSVDGQGVDEQFF. DNA of the CDR3: TGTGCCAGCAGCGTAGATGGGCAGGGGGTTGATGAGCAGTTCTTC.

The genes are TRBV28 and TRBJ1-1, with 8 bases that match TRBD1. Germline V gene data show CDR1 as MDHEN and CDR2 as SYDVKM. Trimming cost V 4 bases and J 4 bases; bases outside gene matches: 11. The CDR3 totals 16 residues. CDR3 sequence (DNA): TGTGCCAGCAGTTCCCTAGGACAGGGCTTAGGCACTGAAGCTTTCTTT. Amino acid sequence: CASSSLGQGLGTEAFF.

V usage is TRBV3-1 (or the pseudogene TRBV3-2) and J usage is TRBJ2-7, with D perhaps TRBD2 (6 bases). CDR1 and CDR2 from the germline V gene are LGHDT and YNNKEL (reference sequence). V lost 2 bases and J lost 0, with 17 bases in between. CDR3 length: 17 residues. This CDR3 reads CASSQPYGGGVSYEQYF. CDR3 sequence (DNA): TGTGCCAGCAGCCAACCGTACGGTGGCGGGGTCTCCTACGAGCAGTACTTC.

This chain links TRBV5-1 with TRBJ2-5; 8 positions agree with TRBD2. V lost 6 bases to trimming and J lost 1 base; unmatched junction nucleotides: 8. This CDR3 comprises 15 residues. Germline lookup yields CDR1 SGHRS and CDR2 YFSETQ. This chain's CDR3 is CASTAGGNAQETQYF. The CDR3 DNA follows: TGCGCCAGCACGGCGGGGGGCAACGCCCAAGAGACCCAGTACTTC.

The J gene is TRBJ2-2, the V gene TRBV13; no definite D call. V lost 2 bases to trimming and J lost 5 bases, with 9 bases between them. Germline V gene lookup returns CDR1 PRHDT and CDR2 FYEKMQ (reference sequence). This CDR3 contains 14 residues. The CDR3, as DNA: TGTGCCAGCAGCTTATTATCCGGGACCGGGGAGCTGTTTTTT. This codes for CASSLLSGTGELFF.

The rearrangement uses TRBV28 and TRBJ1-6; TRBD1 is a possible D gene (5 bases). Germline V CDR1 and CDR2: MDHEN, SYDVKM. This CDR3 contains 16 residues. With 4 bases removed from V and 10 bases from J, the gap between germline ends came to 20 bases. The CDR3 spells CASSSFGRGVASPLHF. The CDR3, as DNA: TGTGCCAGCAGTTCATTCGGTCGGGGGGTAGCCTCACCCCTCCACTTT. Complete variable domain (other parts from reference TRBV28 and TRBJ1-6): DVKVTQSSRYLVKRTGEKVFLECVQDMDHENMFWYRQDPGLGLRLIYFSYDVKMKEKGDIPEGYSVSREKKERFSLILESASTNQTSMYLCASSSFGRGVASPLHFGNGTRLTVT.

The chain combines TRBV24-1 with TRBJ2-1; TRBD2 might be the D (5 bases). In germline, CDR1 is KGHDR, CDR2 SFDVKD. The CDR3 is 13 amino acids. Trimming removed 4 bases from V and 9 bases from J, with 12 bases in between. The CDR3 protein is CATSEGARSEQFF. CDR3 nucleotides: TGTGCCACCAGTGAGGGAGCCAGGTCTGAGCAGTTCTTC.

This chain's CDR3 is CASSESGQFNQPQHF. CDR3 nucleotide sequence: TGCGCCAGCAGTGAGTCTGGACAGTTCAATCAGCCCCAGCATTTT. The chain is built from TRBV10-2 and TRBJ1-5, with D perhaps matching TRBD1 (6 bases). V shed 0 bases and J shed 3 bases, with 9 bases lying between them. The CDR3 runs 15 residues. From germline, CDR1 is WSHSY and CDR2 SAAADI.

The chain has TRBV10-2 and TRBJ1-6, with 8 bases fitting TRBD1. The CDR3 covers 14 residues. CDR1 and CDR2 from the germline V gene are WSHSY and SAAADI. V lost 8 bases to trimming and J lost 8 bases; unmatched junction nucleotides: 8. CDR3 protein: CASGRQGSYSPLHF. CDR3 DNA: TGCGCCAGCGGCCGACAGGGGAGCTATTCACCCCTCCACTTT.

This chain uses TRBV5-1 with TRBJ1-1; the D gene is possibly TRBD1 (5 bases). The V end lost 5 bases, the J end lost 1 base, and 9 bases lay between the germline ends. CDR3 length: 13 amino acids. CDR1 is SGHRS, CDR2 YFSETQ, per germline. CDR3 DNA sequence: TGCGCCAGCAGAAACACAGGGAACACTGAAGCTTTCTTT. It translates to CASRNTGNTEAFF.

The V gene is TRBV5-1, the J gene TRBJ2-2; the match to TRBD1 covers 7 bases. From germline, CDR1 is SGHRS and CDR2 YFSETQ. The CDR3 spans 16 residues. J lost 6 bases, V lost 4 bases, and 12 bases had no gene match. CDR3 DNA sequence: TGCGCCAGCAGCCTGGGACAGTCGAAAGTCTCCGGGGAGCTGTTTTTT. Protein product: CASSLGQSKVSGELFF.